This T cell receptor beta chain emerged from a study of blood T cell repertoires in COVID-19. In the study overall: Samples representing acute and convalescent COVID-19 were sourced from the United States, Italy and Spain. In each case, the material was cDNA or gDNA derived from T cells, B-cell-depleted T cells, or PBMCs.

From germline, CDR1 is SEHNR and CDR2 FQNEAQ (reference sequence). The CDR3 runs to 14 residues. V was pared by 1 base and J by 5 bases, with 1 base of the junction left unmatched. This clone was counted between two and nine times. Seattle patient enrollment occurred during active infection, with longitudinal follow-up thereafter. TCRdb's copy holds only in-frame clones and misses some; the assay was immunoSEQ multiplex PCR. The table shows about 500,000 clones, with 85% to 90% occurring only once. Material for sequencing was peripheral blood. This rearrangement joins TRBV7-9 to TRBJ2-2; TRBD2 matches 7 bases. The source is a man in his late teens or twenties with COVID-19, enrolled during active disease. CDR3 in DNA: TGTGCCAGCAGCTTAGAACTAGCGACCGGGGAGCTGTTTTTT. Translating it yields CASSLELATGELFF.